The 22 T cell receptor beta chains in this list originate from one sample, sequenced in a study of high-grade serous ovarian cancer treatment subgroups. Tumor samples were obtained before definitive surgery or chemotherapy. Sequencing used immunoSEQ multiplex PCR; TCRdb keeps in-frame clones, though not all of them. There are about 8,000 clones in the sample; about 60% occur only once, and under 6.5% lies in the top ten. Material for sequencing was tumor tissue. These receptors all stem from a human donor with high-grade serous ovarian cancer.

The chain links TRBV7-2 to TRBJ2-2; 7 nucleotides line up with TRBD2. This CDR3 has 16 amino acids. V shed 3 bases, J shed 5 bases, and the junction held 9 bases outside the gene matches. Germline values: CDR1 SGHTA, CDR2 FQGNSA. The CDR3 nucleotides are TGTGCCAGCAGCTTGGGGATAGCGGGCGGAACCGGGGAGCTGTTTTTT. Protein: CASSLGIAGGTGELFF. Full variable domain (missing parts from reference TRBV7-2 and TRBJ2-2): GAGVSQSPSNKVTEKGKDVELRCDPISGHTALYWYRQSLGQGLEFLIYFQGNSAPDKSGLPSDRFSAERTGGSVSTLTIQRTQQEDSAVYLCASSLGIAGGTGELFFGEGSRLTVL.

The chain combines TRBV27 with TRBJ2-7; unclear D gene. Deletions cut 6 bases from V and 6 bases from J, with 18 bases between. The germline gives CDR1 MNHEY, CDR2 SMNVEV (reference sequence). The CDR3 covers 14 residues. Here the CDR3 reads CASRAFISPSEQYF. The CDR3 nucleotides read TGTGCCAGCAGAGCCTTTATAAGTCCCAGCGAGCAGTACTTC.

This clone was seen more than once but under ten times. V gene TRBV6-1 combines with J gene TRBJ1-1, with D maybe TRBD1 (6 bases). This CDR3 contains 14 residues. Trimming pared 8 bases from V and 2 bases from J, leaving 15 bases between. Germline V lookup: CDR1 MNHNS, CDR2 SASEGT. The CDR3: CASGSRGFNTEAFF. CDR3 nucleotide sequence: TGTGCCAGCGGAAGTAGGGGGTTCAACACTGAAGCTTTCTTT.

The chain carries TRBV9 and TRBJ2-7; unclear D gene. The CDR3 consists of 14 residues. The germline gives CDR1 SGDLS, CDR2 YYNGEE. Trimming pared 0 bases from V and 3 bases from J, leaving 10 bases between. The CDR3 sequence is CASSVEEDRYEQYF. The CDR3 nucleotides are TGTGCCAGCAGCGTAGAAGAGGACCGCTACGAGCAGTACTTC. The full variable domain, with the rest looked up from reference TRBV9 and TRBJ2-7, is DSGVTQTPKHLITATGQRVTLRCSPRSGDLSVYWYQQSLDQGLQFLIQYYNGEERAKGNILERFSAQQFPDLHSELNLSSLELGDSALYFCASSVEEDRYEQYFGPGTRLTVT.

This clone turned up a few times. This chain uses TRBV29-1 with TRBJ2-3, with D possibly matching TRBD1 (5 bases). Trimming took 7 bases from V and 4 from J, leaving 9 bases between them. Germline loops: CDR1 SQVTM, CDR2 ANQGSEA. CDR3 length equals 11 residues. The DNA for the CDR3 is TGCAGCGCCAGGGCGGCAGATACGCAGTATTTT. It specifies CSARAADTQYF.

J is TRBJ1-2 and V is TRBV5-5; 12 bases align to TRBD1. The germline gives CDR1 SGHKS, CDR2 YYEKEE (reference sequence). CDR3 length: 16 amino acids. V lost 4 bases and J lost 4; bases outside the gene matches: 8. CDR3 amino acids: CASSRIGGQGAYGYTF. The DNA for the CDR3 is TGTGCCAGCAGCCGGATAGGGGGACAGGGGGCCTATGGCTACACCTTC.

V and J are TRBV11-2 and TRBJ2-1; D unclear. The CDR3 length is 16 residues. Between the trimmed V and J ends, which lost 1 base and 0 bases, there was a span of 10 bases. Looked up from germline, CDR1 is SGHAT and CDR2 is FQNNGV. CDR3 residues: CASSLVSGFSYNEQFF. The CDR3 DNA reads as TGTGCCAGCAGCTTAGTTTCCGGTTTCTCCTACAATGAGCAGTTCTTC.

The gene calls are TRBV10-3 and TRBJ2-3; 9 nucleotides agree with TRBD2. The CDR3 totals 15 residues. Germline values: CDR1 ENHRY, CDR2 SYGVKD. Trimming took 4 bases from V and 1 from J; bases not matched to a gene: 3. CDR3 amino acids: CAISGTSARTDTQYF. The CDR3 DNA is TGTGCCATCAGTGGGACTAGCGCCCGCACAGATACGCAGTATTTT.

The rearrangement uses TRBV18 and TRBJ2-3; 9 bases line up with TRBD2. J lost 1 base, V lost 3 bases, and 11 bases had no gene match. This CDR3 comprises 18 residues. Per the germline V gene, CDR1 is KGHSH and CDR2 is LQKENI. The DNA for the CDR3 is TGTGCCAGCTCACCGGCGGGCGGGAGGGCCGCCGGCACAGATACGCAGTATTTT. The encoded protein is CASSPAGGRAAGTDTQYF.

This clone was counted a few times. The CDR3 sequence is CAISQALGANVLTF. The CDR3 DNA sequence: TGTGCCATCAGTCAGGCCCTTGGGGCCAACGTCCTGACTTTC. This chain joins TRBV10-3 and TRBJ2-6; D unclear. V was trimmed by 5 bases and J by 3 bases, leaving 8 bases between them. Germline lookup yields CDR1 ENHRY and CDR2 SYGVKD. CDR3 length: 14 amino acids.

CDR3 nucleotides: TGTGCCAGCAGTTTATTCGATTTAGCGGGAGGGCCGGGGGAGCAGTTCTTC. As protein: CASSLFDLAGGPGEQFF. This chain uses TRBV28 with TRBJ2-1; the match to TRBD2 covers 11 bases. V lost 1 base, J lost 10 bases, and 12 bases stayed unmatched. Looked up from germline, CDR1 is MDHEN and CDR2 is SYDVKM. The length of the CDR3 is 17 residues.

This clone was seen once. This chain links TRBV20-1 with TRBJ1-2, with D tentatively TRBD1 (5 bases). Germline V gene data show CDR1 as DFQATT and CDR2 as SNEGSKA (reference sequence). The V gene lost 6 bases and the J gene lost 8 bases, with 13 bases spanning the gap. CDR3 size: 11 residues. As DNA, the CDR3 is TGCAGTGCAGCCGGGGCTTTAGGCTACACCTTC. Encoded protein: CSAAGALGYTF.

The gene calls are TRBV18 and TRBJ1-4; D remains ambiguous. Germline CDR1 is KGHSH and CDR2 is LQKENI. V lost 3 bases, J lost 8 bases, and 19 bases lay in between. The CDR3 spans 16 residues. The CDR3 sequence: CASSPLVFRTGEKLFF. The CDR3 nucleotides are TGTGCCAGCTCACCTCTCGTTTTTAGGACGGGAGAAAAACTGTTTTTT.

This clone was observed a few times. V usage is TRBV21-1 and J usage is TRBJ1-1. TRBV21-1 has pseudogene status. The CDR3 has 13 amino acids. CDR3 nucleotides: TGTGCCAGCAGCAGCCCCGGGGGCACTGAAGCTTTCTTT. It translates to CASSSPGGTEAFF.

J is TRBJ1-1 and V is TRBV2; D call uncertain. This CDR3 contains 15 residues. CDR1 and CDR2 from the germline V gene are SNHLY and FYNNEI. With 6 bases removed from V and 5 bases from J, the gap between germline ends came to 19 bases. In DNA form, the CDR3 reads TGTGCCAGCAGCCACCCAGGACTGGAATCAACTGAAGCTTTCTTT. It translates to CASSHPGLESTEAFF.

This clone was found a few times. This chain uses TRBV5-1 with TRBJ1-2; TRBD1 agrees at 11 bases. Losses at the gene ends were 2 bases for V and 3 bases for J; bases not matched to a gene: 9. The CDR3 is 17 amino acids. Germline values: CDR1 SGHRS, CDR2 YFSETQ. CDR3 sequence reads: CASSFRTGGGADYGYTF. The DNA of the CDR3 is TGCGCCAGCAGCTTTAGGACAGGGGGCGGCGCGGACTATGGCTACACCTTC.

The chain links TRBV7-2 to TRBJ1-3; a possible D gene is TRBD1 (5 bases). CDR1 SGHTA and CDR2 FQGNSA come from the germline V gene. The V end lost 5 bases, the J end lost 7 bases, and 15 bases lay between the germline ends. The CDR3 covers 14 residues. This CDR3 is CASSRGSGGNTIYF. The CDR3 DNA reads TGTGCCAGCAGCCGAGGGTCCGGGGGGAACACCATATATTTT. Drawing the rest from reference TRBV7-2 and TRBJ1-3, the complete variable domain is GAGVSQSPSNKVTEKGKDVELRCDPISGHTALYWYRQSLGQGLEFLIYFQGNSAPDKSGLPSDRFSAERTGGSVSTLTIQRTQQEDSAVYLCASSRGSGGNTIYFGEGSWLTVV.

The J gene is TRBJ1-5, the V gene TRBV28, with D unclear. The CDR3 consists of 12 residues. From germline, CDR1 is MDHEN and CDR2 SYDVKM. Deletions cut 4 bases from V and 3 bases from J, with 4 bases between. CDR3 coding DNA: TGTGCCAGCAGTTCGGCCAATCAGCCCCAGCATTTT. It translates to CASSSANQPQHF.

By proportion, this clone is medium-sized. The V and J genes are TRBV6-5 and TRBJ1-5, with D uncertain. Between the trimmed V and J ends, which lost 6 bases and 0 bases, there was a span of 12 bases. There are 15 residues in the CDR3. CDR1 MNHEY and CDR2 SVGAGI come from the germline V gene. The CDR3 DNA is TGTGCCAGCAGGTCCCAGGACCTTAGCAATCAGCCCCAGCATTTT. Its translation: CASRSQDLSNQPQHF.

For this clone: Its ends do not fully match the called genes, so a read error is possible. This chain joins TRBV5-1 and TRBJ2-2; no reliable D call. There are 15 residues in the CDR3. Per the germline V gene, CDR1 is SGHRS and CDR2 is YFSETQ. CDR3 protein: CASSLGDSNTGELFF. DNA for the CDR3: TGCGCCAGCAGTTTGGGTGATTCGAACACCGGGGAGCTGTTTTTT.

V usage is TRBV29-1 and J usage is TRBJ2-7; D may be TRBD1 or TRBD2 (5 bases each). There are 12 residues in the CDR3. Trimming shortened V by 7 bases and J by 3 bases, and 13 bases separated the two germline ends. Germline CDR1 and CDR2: SQVTM and ANQGSEA. This chain's CDR3 is CSAGDGNYEQYF. CDR3 DNA: TGCAGCGCCGGGGACGGCAACTACGAGCAGTACTTC.

This chain links TRBV4-1 with TRBJ1-1; TRBD1 aligns across 8 bases. V lost 4 bases to trimming and J lost 4 bases; unmatched junction nucleotides: 5. Germline V gene lookup returns CDR1 MGHRA and CDR2 YSYEKL. The CDR3 spans 14 residues. The CDR3 nucleotides are TGCGCCAGCAGCCGAGCAACAGGGGGCACTGAAGCTTTCTTT. Its translation is CASSRATGGTEAFF.